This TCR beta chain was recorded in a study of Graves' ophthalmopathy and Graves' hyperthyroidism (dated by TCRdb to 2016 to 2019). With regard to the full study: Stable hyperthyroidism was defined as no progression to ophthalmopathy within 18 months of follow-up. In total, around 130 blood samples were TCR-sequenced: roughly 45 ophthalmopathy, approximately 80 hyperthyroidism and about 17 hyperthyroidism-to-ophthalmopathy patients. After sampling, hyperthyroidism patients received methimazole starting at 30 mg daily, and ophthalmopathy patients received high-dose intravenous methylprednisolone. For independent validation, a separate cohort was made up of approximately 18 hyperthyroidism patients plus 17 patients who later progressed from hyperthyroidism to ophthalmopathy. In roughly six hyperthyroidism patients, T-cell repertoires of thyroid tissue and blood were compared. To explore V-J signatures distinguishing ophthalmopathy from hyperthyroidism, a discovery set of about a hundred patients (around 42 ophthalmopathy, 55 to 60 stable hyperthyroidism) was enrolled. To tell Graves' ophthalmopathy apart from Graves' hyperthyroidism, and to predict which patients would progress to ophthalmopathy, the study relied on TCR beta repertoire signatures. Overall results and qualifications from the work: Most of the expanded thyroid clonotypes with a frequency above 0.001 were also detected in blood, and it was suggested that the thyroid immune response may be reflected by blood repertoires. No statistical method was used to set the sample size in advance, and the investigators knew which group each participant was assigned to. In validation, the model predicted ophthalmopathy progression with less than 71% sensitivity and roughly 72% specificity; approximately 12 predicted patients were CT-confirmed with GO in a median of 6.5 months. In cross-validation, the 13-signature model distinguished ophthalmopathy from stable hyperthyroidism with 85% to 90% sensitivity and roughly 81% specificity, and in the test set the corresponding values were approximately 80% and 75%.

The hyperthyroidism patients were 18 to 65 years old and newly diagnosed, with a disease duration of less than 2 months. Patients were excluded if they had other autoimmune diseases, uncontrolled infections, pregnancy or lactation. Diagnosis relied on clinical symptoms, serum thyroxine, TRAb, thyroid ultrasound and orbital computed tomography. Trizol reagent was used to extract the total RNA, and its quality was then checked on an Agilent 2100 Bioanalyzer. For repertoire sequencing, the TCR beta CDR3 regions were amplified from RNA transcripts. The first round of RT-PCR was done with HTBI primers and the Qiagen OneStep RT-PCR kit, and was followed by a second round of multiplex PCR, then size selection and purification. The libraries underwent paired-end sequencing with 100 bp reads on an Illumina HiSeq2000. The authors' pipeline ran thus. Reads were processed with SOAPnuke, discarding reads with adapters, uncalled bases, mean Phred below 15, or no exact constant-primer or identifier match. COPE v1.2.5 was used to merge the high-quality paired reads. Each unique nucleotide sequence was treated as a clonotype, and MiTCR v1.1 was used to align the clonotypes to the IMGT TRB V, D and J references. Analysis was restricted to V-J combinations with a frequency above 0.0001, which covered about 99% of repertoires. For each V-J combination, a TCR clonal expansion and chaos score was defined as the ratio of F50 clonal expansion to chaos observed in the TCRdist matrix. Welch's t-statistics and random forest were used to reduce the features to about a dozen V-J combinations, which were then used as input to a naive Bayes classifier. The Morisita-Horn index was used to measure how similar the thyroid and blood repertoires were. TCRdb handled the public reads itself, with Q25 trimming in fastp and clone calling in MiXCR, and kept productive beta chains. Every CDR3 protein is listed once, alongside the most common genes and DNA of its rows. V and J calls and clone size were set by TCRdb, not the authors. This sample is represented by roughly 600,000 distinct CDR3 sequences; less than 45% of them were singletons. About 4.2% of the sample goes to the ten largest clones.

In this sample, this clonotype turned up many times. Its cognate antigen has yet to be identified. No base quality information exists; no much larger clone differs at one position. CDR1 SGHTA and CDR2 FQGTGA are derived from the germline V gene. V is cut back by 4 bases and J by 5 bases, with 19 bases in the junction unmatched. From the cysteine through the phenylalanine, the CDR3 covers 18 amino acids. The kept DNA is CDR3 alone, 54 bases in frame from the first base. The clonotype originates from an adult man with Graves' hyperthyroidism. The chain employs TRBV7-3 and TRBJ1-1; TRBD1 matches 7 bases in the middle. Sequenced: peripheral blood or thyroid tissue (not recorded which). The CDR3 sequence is CASSSTPSTGVKWTEAFF. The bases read TGTGCCAGCAGCTCAACCCCTTCAACAGGGGTGAAGTGGACTGAAGCTTTCTTT.